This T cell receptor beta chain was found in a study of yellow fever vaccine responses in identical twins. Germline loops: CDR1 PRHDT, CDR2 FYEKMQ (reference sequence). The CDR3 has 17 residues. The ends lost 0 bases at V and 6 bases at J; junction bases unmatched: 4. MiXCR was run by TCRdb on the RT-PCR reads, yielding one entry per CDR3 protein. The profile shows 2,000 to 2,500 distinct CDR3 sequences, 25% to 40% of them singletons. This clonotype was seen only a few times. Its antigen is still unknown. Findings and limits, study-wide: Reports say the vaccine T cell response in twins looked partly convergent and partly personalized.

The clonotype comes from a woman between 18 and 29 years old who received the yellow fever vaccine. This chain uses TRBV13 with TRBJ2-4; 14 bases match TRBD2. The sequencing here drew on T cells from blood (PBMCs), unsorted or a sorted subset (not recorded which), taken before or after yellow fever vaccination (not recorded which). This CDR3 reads CASSLGTSGGARNIQYF. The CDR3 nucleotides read TGTGCCAGCAGCTTAGGGACTAGCGGGGGGGCCCGAAACATTCAGTACTTC.